Below, 13 T cell receptor beta chains from the same sample are listed, as sequenced in a study of identical twins. MiXCR was run by TCRdb on the 5' RACE reads, yielding one entry per CDR3 protein. Of roughly 700,000 distinct CDR3 sequences listed, 8.5% to 9.5% are singletons. These data were likewise used in another study, on yellow fever vaccine responses in identical twins.

Sequencing used PBMCs. All receptors derive from a woman aged 18-29 years in good health.

The rearrangement joins TRBV6-5 to TRBJ2-7, with TRBD2 as a possible D gene (7 bases). Germline CDR1 is MNHEY and CDR2 is SVGAGI. The CDR3 consists of 15 residues. V was clipped by 0 bases and J by 4 bases, with 13 bases between them. DNA of the CDR3: TGTGCCAGCAGTTACTCCCTGGGGGGGGCTTACGAGCAGTACTTC. Translation: CASSYSLGGAYEQYF.

The chain has TRBV20-1 and TRBJ2-1; TRBD2 matches 11 bases. There are 14 residues in the CDR3. Germline CDR1 is DFQATT and CDR2 is SNEGSKA (reference sequence). V gave up 3 bases and J gave up 5 bases; unmatched junction bases: 3. CDR3 residues: CSARVAGGNNEQFF. Here the CDR3 DNA reads TGCAGTGCTAGGGTAGCGGGGGGGAACAATGAGCAGTTCTTC.

The V call is TRBV7-2, the J call TRBJ2-7; D possibly corresponds to TRBD2 (7 bases). Germline-derived CDR1 and CDR2 are SGHTA and FQGNSA. CDR3 length: 15 amino acids. V was shortened by 7 bases and J by 0 bases, with 16 bases between the two germline ends. The CDR3 DNA follows: TGTGCCAGCACGCTGGATCGGGGGGCCTCCTACGAGCAGTACTTC. This translates into CASTLDRGASYEQYF.

This clonotype was counted many times. The chain recombines TRBV11-1 with TRBJ2-1; 8 bases fit TRBD2. The CDR3 is 16 residues long. J lost 6 bases, V lost 1 base, and 8 bases had no gene match. Germline values: CDR1 SGHAT, CDR2 FQDESV (reference sequence). The CDR3 reads CASSLEGLESSNEQFF. In nucleotides, the CDR3 is TGTGCCAGCAGCTTAGAGGGACTAGAATCTAGCAATGAGCAGTTCTTC.

The chain has TRBV3-1 and TRBJ2-6; D gene uncertain. The germline V and J ends were trimmed by 3 bases and 0 bases, with 9 bases remaining between them. Germline loops: CDR1 LGHDT, CDR2 YNNKEL (reference sequence). The length of the CDR3 is 16 residues. The CDR3 here is CASSQTGVSGANVLTF. Written as DNA, the CDR3 is TGTGCCAGCAGCCAGACTGGGGTCTCTGGGGCCAACGTCCTGACTTTC. The variable domain in full, with the rest retrieved from reference TRBV3-1 and TRBJ2-6, is DTAVSQTPKYLVTQMGNDKSIKCEQNLGHDTMYWYKQDSKKFLKIMFSYNNKELIINETVPNRFSPKSPDKAHLNLHINSLELGDSAVYFCASSQTGVSGANVLTFGAGSRLTVL.

This clonotype was observed a handful of times. The V and J genes are TRBV20-1 and TRBJ2-5, with 8 positions matching TRBD2. With 5 bases clipped from V and 5 bases from J, the junction kept 16 bases outside the gene matches. CDR1 and CDR2 (germline): DFQATT, SNEGSKA (reference sequence). The CDR3 loop spans 16 amino acids. This CDR3 is CSAPTSGAERSETQYF. CDR3 in DNA: TGCAGTGCTCCCACTAGCGGCGCTGAACGGAGCGAGACCCAGTACTTC.

The sample holds many counts of this clonotype. This chain links TRBV5-1 with TRBJ2-2; D remains unclear. Between the trimmed V and J ends, which lost 0 bases and 7 bases, there was a span of 7 bases. This CDR3 has 13 amino acids. Germline V gene data show CDR1 as SGHRS and CDR2 as YFSETQ. Here the CDR3 DNA reads TGCGCCAGCAGCTTGGAAACGGACGGGGAGCTGTTTTTT. Amino acids: CASSLETDGELFF. Using reference TRBV5-1 and TRBJ2-2 for the parts outside the CDR3, the full variable domain is KAGVTQTPRYLIKTRGQQVTLSCSPISGHRSVSWYQQTPGQGLQFLFEYFSETQRNKGNFPGRFSGRQFSNSRSEMNVSTLELGDSALYLCASSLETDGELFFGEGSRLTVL.

The chain joins TRBV12-3 or TRBV12-4 to TRBJ2-3, with 10 bases fitting TRBD2. J lost 4 bases, V lost 2 bases, and 18 bases had no gene match. The CDR3 has 20 amino acids. The CDR3 DNA reads TGTGCCAGCAGTTTACGGGGGCCTGGGAAGCGGGGGGGCCTCCCAGATACGCAGTATTTT. Translated: CASSLRGPGKRGGLPDTQYF.

This clonotype was observed many times. The chain is built from TRBV5-1 and TRBJ1-4; 9 bases line up with TRBD1. Germline CDR1 and CDR2: SGHRS and YFSETQ. The CDR3 has 16 residues. V shed 4 bases, J shed 3 bases, and the junction held 7 bases outside the gene matches. CDR3 protein: CASSTGQGRPNEKLFF. The DNA for the CDR3 is TGCGCCAGCAGCACAGGACAGGGGAGGCCTAATGAAAAACTGTTTTTT.

This clonotype was observed a handful of times. The rearrangement joins TRBV28 to TRBJ2-5; a weak D match, TRBD2 (6 bases). Germline CDR1 and CDR2: MDHEN and SYDVKM. Trimming cost V 3 bases and J 2 bases, with 16 bases left between them. This CDR3 region has 16 residues. This CDR3 reads CASSFAGRPKQETQYF. In DNA form, the CDR3 reads TGTGCCAGCAGTTTTGCAGGGAGGCCGAAACAAGAGACCCAGTACTTC.

This clonotype was seen ten or more times. The V and J genes are TRBV25-1 and TRBJ2-3, with no clear D. With 2 bases removed from V and 2 bases from J, the gap between germline ends came to 5 bases. Germline V gene lookup returns CDR1 MGHDK and CDR2 SYGVNS. The CDR3 length is 13 residues. CDR3 sequence: CASSEGFTDTQYF. CDR3 nucleotides: TGTGCCAGCAGTGAAGGGTTCACAGATACGCAGTATTTT.

The V and J genes are TRBV12-3 or TRBV12-4 and TRBJ2-7, with 8 bases that match TRBD2. This CDR3 is 17 amino acids long. Losses at the gene ends were 9 bases for V and 9 bases for J; bases not matched to a gene: 25. In DNA form, the CDR3 reads TGTGCCAGACAACCCGGGGGAGCGGGAGCTCAACCCCCGGGGCAGTACTTC. It translates to CARQPGGAGAQPPGQYF.

This clonotype was seen only a few times. V gene TRBV4-2 combines with J gene TRBJ2-5, with 7 positions matching TRBD2. J was trimmed by 2 bases and V by 1 base; bases with no gene match: 7. This CDR3 contains 16 residues. Per the germline V gene, CDR1 is LGHNA and CDR2 is YNFKEQ. The CDR3 protein is CASSQVAGAVQETQYF. In nucleotides, the CDR3 is TGTGCCAGCAGCCAAGTCGCGGGAGCCGTTCAAGAGACCCAGTACTTC.